This TCR beta chain was observed in a study of patients and donors after allogeneic stem cell transplantation. TCRdb itself ran the RT-PCR reads through MiXCR, one entry per CDR3 protein. Here the sample spans roughly 960,000 distinct CDR3 sequences, approximately 19% being singletons. CDR3 length: 14 residues. CDR1 is GTSNPN and CDR2 is SVGIG in the germline V gene (reference sequence). V lost 2 bases, J lost 6 bases, and 6 bases stayed unmatched. This TCR was sampled from a human donor who was either an allogeneic HSCT recipient or a stem cell or donor lymphocyte infusion donor (not recorded which). It is not recorded whose cells these are; they may come from a transplant donor. The chain is built from TRBV30 and TRBJ2-5, with TRBD1 matching 10 bases. The sample comprised blood, either unsorted or a sorted T cell fraction (not recorded which). In nucleotides, the CDR3 is TGTGCCTGGAGTCCGGGACAGGGGAGGAAGACCCAGTACTTC. Translating gives CAWSPGQGRKTQYF.